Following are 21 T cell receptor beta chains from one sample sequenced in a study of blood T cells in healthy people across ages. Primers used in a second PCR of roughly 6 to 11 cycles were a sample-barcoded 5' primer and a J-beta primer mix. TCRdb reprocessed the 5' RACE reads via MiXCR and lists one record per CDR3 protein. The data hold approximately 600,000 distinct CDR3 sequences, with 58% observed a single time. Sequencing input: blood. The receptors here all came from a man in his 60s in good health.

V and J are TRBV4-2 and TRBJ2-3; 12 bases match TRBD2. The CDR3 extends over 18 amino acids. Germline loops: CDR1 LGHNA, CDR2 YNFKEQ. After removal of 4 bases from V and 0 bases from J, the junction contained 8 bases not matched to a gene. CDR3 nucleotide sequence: TGTGCCAGCAGCCCCCAACTAGCGGGGGGTACTAGCACAGATACGCAGTATTTT. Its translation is CASSPQLAGGTSTDTQYF.

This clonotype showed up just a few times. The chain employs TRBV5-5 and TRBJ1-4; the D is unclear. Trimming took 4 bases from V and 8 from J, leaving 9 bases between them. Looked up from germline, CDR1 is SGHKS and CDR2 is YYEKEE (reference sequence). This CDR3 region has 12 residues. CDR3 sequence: CASSTDVEKLFF. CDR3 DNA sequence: TGTGCCAGCAGCACGGACGTGGAAAAACTGTTTTTT.

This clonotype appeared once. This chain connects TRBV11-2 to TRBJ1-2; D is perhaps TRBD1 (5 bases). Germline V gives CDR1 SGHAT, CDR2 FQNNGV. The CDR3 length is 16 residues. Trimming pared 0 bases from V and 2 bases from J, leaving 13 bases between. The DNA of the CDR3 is TGTGCCAGCAGCTTAGATGGCGGGGGAAGGAACTATGGCTACACCTTC. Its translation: CASSLDGGGRNYGYTF.

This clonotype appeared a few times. In DNA form, the CDR3 reads TGCGCCAGCAGCTTGGGGGGACAGGGGGCAAACATTCAGTACTTC. Its protein product is CASSLGGQGANIQYF. V is TRBV5-1 and J is TRBJ2-4; 12 bases line up with TRBD1. This CDR3 has 15 amino acids. The ends lost 0 bases at V and 6 bases at J; junction bases unmatched: 1. Germline V gives CDR1 SGHRS, CDR2 YFSETQ.

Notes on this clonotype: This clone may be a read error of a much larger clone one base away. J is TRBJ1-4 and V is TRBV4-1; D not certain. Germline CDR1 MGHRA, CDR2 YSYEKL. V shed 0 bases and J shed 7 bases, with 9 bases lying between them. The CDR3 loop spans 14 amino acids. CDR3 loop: CASSQEPGPEKLFF. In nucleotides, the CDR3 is TGCGCCAGCAGCCAAGAGCCCGGGCCTGAAAAACTGTTTTTT.

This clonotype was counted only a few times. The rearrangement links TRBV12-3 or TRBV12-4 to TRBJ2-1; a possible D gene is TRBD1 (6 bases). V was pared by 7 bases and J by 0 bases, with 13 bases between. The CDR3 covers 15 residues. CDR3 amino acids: CASKSRGGSYNEQFF. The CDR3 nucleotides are TGTGCCAGCAAATCAAGAGGGGGCTCCTACAATGAGCAGTTCTTC.

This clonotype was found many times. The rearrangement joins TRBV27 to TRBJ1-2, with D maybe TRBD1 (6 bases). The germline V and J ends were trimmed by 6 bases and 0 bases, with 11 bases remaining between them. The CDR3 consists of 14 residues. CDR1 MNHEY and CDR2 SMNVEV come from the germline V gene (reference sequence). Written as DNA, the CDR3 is TGTGCCAGCAGCCCAAGACAGGCTAACTATGGCTACACCTTC. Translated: CASSPRQANYGYTF.

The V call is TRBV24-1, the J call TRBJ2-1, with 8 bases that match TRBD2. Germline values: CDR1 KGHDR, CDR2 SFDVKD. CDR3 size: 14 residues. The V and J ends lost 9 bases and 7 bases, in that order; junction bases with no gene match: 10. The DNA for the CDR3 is TGTGCCACCGGCCCCGGCGGGGGGTTGAATGAGCAGTTCTTC. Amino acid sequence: CATGPGGGLNEQFF.

The CDR3 DNA is TGTGCCAGCAGTGACGACAGCGGGGTGCTTTACGAGCAGTACTTC. Translation: CASSDDSGVLYEQYF. The chain joins TRBV2 to TRBJ2-4; TRBD2 agrees at 7 bases. The J call may be mistaken, given a closer DNA end match to TRBJ2-7. The CDR3 is 15 amino acids. Germline CDR1 is SNHLY and CDR2 is FYNNEI.

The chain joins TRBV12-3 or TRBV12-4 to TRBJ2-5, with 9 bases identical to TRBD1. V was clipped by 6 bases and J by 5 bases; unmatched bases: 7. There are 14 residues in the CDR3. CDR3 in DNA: TGTGCCAGCAGCCTCTACAGGGGGCACGAGACCCAGTACTTC. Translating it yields CASSLYRGHETQYF.

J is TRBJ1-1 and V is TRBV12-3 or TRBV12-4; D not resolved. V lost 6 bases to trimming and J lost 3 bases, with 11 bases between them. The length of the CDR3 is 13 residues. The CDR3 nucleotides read TGTGCCAGCAGGGCAGCGGAACACACTGAAGCTTTCTTT. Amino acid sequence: CASRAAEHTEAFF.

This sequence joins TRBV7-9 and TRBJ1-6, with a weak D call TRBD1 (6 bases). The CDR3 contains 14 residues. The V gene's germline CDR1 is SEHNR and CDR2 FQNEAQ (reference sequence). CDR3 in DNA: TGTGCGACGGAGGAGGGTCAGGGGAATTCACCCCTCCACTTT. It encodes CATEEGQGNSPLHF.

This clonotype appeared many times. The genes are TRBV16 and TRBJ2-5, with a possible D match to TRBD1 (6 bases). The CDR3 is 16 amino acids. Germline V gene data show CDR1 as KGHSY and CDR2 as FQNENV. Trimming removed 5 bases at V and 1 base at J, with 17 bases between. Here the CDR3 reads CASSNHRVIGQETQYF. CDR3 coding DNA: TGTGCCAGCAGCAACCACAGGGTAATAGGCCAAGAGACCCAGTACTTC.

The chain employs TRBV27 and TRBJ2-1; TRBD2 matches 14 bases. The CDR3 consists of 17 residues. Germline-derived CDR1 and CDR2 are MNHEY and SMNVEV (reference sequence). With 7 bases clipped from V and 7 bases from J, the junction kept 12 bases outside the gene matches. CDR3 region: CASKSYLTSGGVNEQFF. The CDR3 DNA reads TGTGCCAGCAAATCTTATCTGACTAGCGGGGGGGTAAATGAGCAGTTCTTC.

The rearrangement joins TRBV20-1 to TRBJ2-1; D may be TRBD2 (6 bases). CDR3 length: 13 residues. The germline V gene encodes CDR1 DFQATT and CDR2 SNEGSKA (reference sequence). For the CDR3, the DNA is TGCAGCGCGAAGACTAGAGCAGGTAATGAGCAGTTCTTC. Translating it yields CSAKTRAGNEQFF.

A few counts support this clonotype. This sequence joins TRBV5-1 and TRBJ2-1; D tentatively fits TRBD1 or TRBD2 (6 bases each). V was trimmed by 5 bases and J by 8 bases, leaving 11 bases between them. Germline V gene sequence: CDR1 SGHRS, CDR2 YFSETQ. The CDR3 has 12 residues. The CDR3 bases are TGCGCCAGCAGGGTCGGGGGCGATGAGCAGTTCTTC. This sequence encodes CASRVGGDEQFF.

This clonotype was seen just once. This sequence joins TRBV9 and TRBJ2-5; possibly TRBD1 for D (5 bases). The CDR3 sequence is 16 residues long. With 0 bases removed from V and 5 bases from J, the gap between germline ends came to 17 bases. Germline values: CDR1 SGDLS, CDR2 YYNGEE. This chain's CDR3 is CASSVDRAAGWETQYF. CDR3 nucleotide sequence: TGTGCCAGCAGCGTAGATCGCGCGGCAGGGTGGGAGACCCAGTACTTC.

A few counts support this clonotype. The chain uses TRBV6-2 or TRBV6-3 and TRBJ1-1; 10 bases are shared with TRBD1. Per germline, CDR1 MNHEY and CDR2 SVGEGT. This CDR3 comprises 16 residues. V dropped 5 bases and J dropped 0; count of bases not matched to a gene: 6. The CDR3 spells CASSGWTGGMNTEAFF. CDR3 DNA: TGTGCCAGCAGTGGATGGACAGGGGGAATGAACACTGAAGCTTTCTTT.

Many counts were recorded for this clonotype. Here the CDR3 reads CASSLKFRGEAFF. CDR3 bases: TGTGCCAGCAGCTTAAAGTTCCGGGGAGAAGCTTTCTTT. The chain recombines TRBV7-9 with TRBJ1-1; D not resolved. The germline CDR1 and CDR2 sequences are SEHNR and FQNEAQ (reference sequence). CDR3 length: 13 residues. V was trimmed by 2 bases and J by 8 bases, leaving 12 bases between them.

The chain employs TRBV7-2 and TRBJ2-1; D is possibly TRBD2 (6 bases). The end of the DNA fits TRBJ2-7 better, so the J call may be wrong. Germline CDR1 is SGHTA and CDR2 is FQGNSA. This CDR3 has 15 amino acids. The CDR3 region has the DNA TGTGCCAGCAGCTTTGGAGGGGTCTCCTACAATGAGCAGTACTTC. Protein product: CASSFGGVSYNEQYF.

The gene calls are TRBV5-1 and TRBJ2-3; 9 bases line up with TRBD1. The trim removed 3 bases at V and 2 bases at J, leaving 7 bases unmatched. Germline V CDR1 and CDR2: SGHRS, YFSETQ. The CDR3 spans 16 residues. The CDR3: CASSWRGTGSTDTQYF. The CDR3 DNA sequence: TGCGCCAGCAGCTGGAGGGGGACAGGGTCCACAGATACGCAGTATTTT. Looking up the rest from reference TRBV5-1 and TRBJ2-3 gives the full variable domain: KAGVTQTPRYLIKTRGQQVTLSCSPISGHRSVSWYQQTPGQGLQFLFEYFSETQRNKGNFPGRFSGRQFSNSRSEMNVSTLELGDSALYLCASSWRGTGSTDTQYFGPGTRLTVL.